The clone carrying this T cell receptor beta chain occurred a few times. The antigen remains undetermined. The junction had 7 bases not matched to a gene; V was cut back by 7 bases and J by 6 bases. Germline CDR1 and CDR2: MNHEY and SVGAGI. The CDR3 is 14 amino acids. The sample originates from a study of T cell repertoires in cytomegalovirus infection. TCRdb reprocessed the reads via MiXCR and lists one record per CDR3 protein. The repertoire holds roughly 730,000 distinct CDR3 sequences, with about 30% as singletons. The chain combines TRBV6-5 with TRBJ2-1, with 9 bases that match TRBD2. The origin of this receptor is a human donor in good health (CMV status not recorded). Some clones in this sample may be carry-over from other donors' samples. Sequenced here: cultured PBMCs, sampled from culture after CMV antigen stimulation. The chain's CDR3 is CASTLTSGPNEQFF. The CDR3 DNA reads as TGTGCCAGCACCCTGACTAGCGGCCCCAATGAGCAGTTCTTC.